Each of the 23 T cell receptor beta chains below was sequenced from the same sample in a study of blood T cells in healthy people across ages. Primed by a sample-barcoded 5' primer and a J-beta primer mix, a second PCR proceeded for about 7 to 11 cycles. TCRdb re-called the 5' RACE reads through MiXCR, storing one row per CDR3 protein. The sample includes some 1.8 million distinct CDR3 sequences, around 40% seen only once; the top ten take 23%. What was sequenced was blood. Every receptor here comes from a human donor in good health.

In its sample, this clonotype was seen a few times. The chain links TRBV30 to TRBJ2-7; no definite D call. CDR1 is GTSNPN and CDR2 is SVGIG in the germline V gene (reference sequence). V was cut by 5 bases and J by 2 bases, with 10 bases left in between. The CDR3 has 12 amino acids. The CDR3 DNA sequence: TGTGCCTGGGAGGTGGGCACCTACGAGCAGTACTTC. It specifies CAWEVGTYEQYF.

The table lists this clonotype with a few counts. The rearrangement joins TRBV2 to TRBJ1-2; D possibly corresponds to TRBD1 (6 bases). Germline V gene data show CDR1 as SNHLY and CDR2 as FYNNEI. V was pared by 5 bases and J by 8 bases, with 12 bases between. This CDR3 spans 12 amino acids. DNA for the CDR3: TGTGCCAGCAGTTCGGGGGCGCGGGGCTACACCTTC. Translated: CASSSGARGYTF.

This clonotype has just a few counts. V usage is TRBV21-1 and J usage is TRBJ2-1; the DNA was not used to check the table's D call, TRBD1. TRBV21-1 is listed as a pseudogene. The CDR3 contains 15 residues. In DNA, the CDR3 is TGTGCCAGCAGCAAAAAGGGGGAAGCCTACAATGAGCAGTTCTTC. Translating gives CASSKKGEAYNEQFF.

The chain combines TRBV4-1 with TRBJ2-3; a weak D match, TRBD2 (5 bases). The V gene lost 4 bases and the J gene lost 4 bases, with 15 bases spanning the gap. The CDR3 runs 15 residues. From germline, CDR1 is MGHRA and CDR2 YSYEKL. The CDR3 spells CASSPEDGGPDTQYF. As DNA, the CDR3 is TGCGCCAGCAGCCCGGAAGACGGAGGCCCAGATACGCAGTATTTT.

This chain links TRBV12-3 or TRBV12-4 with TRBJ2-3; D not certain. The CDR3 extends over 12 amino acids. V was trimmed by 2 bases and J by 7 bases, leaving 7 bases between them. CDR3 in amino acids: CASSLFRNTQYF. In nucleotides, the CDR3 is TGTGCCAGCAGTTTATTTCGAAATACGCAGTATTTT.

CDR3 amino acids: CASSPKYQNTEAFF. DNA for the CDR3: TGCGCCAGCAGCCCCAAGTATCAGAACACTGAAGCTTTCTTT. This chain joins TRBV4-1 and TRBJ1-1; D is ambiguous. Germline V gives CDR1 MGHRA, CDR2 YSYEKL. This CDR3 spans 14 amino acids. V was cut by 4 bases and J by 1 base, with 10 bases left in between.

This clonotype was counted only a few times. A read error may account for a junction end that differs from germline. The V gene is TRBV7-7, the J gene TRBJ2-5, with 7 bases that match TRBD1. The CDR3 runs 15 residues. Germline lookup yields CDR1 SSHAT and CDR2 FNYEAQ (reference sequence). CDR3 coding DNA: TGTGCTAGCAGCCTTAACAGGGGTTGGAGAGAGACCCAGTACTTC. Translation gives CASSLNRGWRETQYF.

The chain combines TRBV4-1 with TRBJ2-7; 7 nucleotides agree with TRBD1. The CDR3 covers 13 residues. V was pared by 3 bases and J by 2 bases, with 1 base of the junction left unmatched. Germline-derived CDR1 and CDR2 are MGHRA and YSYEKL. The CDR3 sequence is CASSHGQAYEQYF. The CDR3 bases are TGCGCCAGCAGCCACGGACAGGCCTACGAGCAGTACTTC.

This clonotype was counted only a few times. A read error may account for a junction end that differs from germline. This chain connects TRBV6-1 to TRBJ2-4; 9 bases are a match to TRBD1. This CDR3 spans 18 amino acids. Germline CDR1 MNHNS, CDR2 SASEGT. The CDR3 DNA reads TGTGCCTGCAGTGAAGTGGGACAGGGTTTTCCTGGCAAAAACATTCAGTACTTC. Translation gives CACSEVGQGFPGKNIQYF.

A few counts support this clonotype. This chain links TRBV9 with TRBJ2-1; D perhaps matches TRBD2 (6 bases). V was pared by 1 base and J by 5 bases, with 13 bases between. Germline V gene lookup returns CDR1 SGDLS and CDR2 YYNGEE. This CDR3 is 15 amino acids long. Written as DNA, the CDR3 is TGTGCCAGCAGCGTATCGGGGGATACAAACAATGAGCAGTTCTTC. It yields the protein CASSVSGDTNNEQFF.

This clonotype was detected a few times. The CDR3 region has the DNA TGTGCCAGCAGCTTATTAGGGAGCGGGGTGAATGAGCAGTTCTTC. This gives the protein CASSLLGSGVNEQFF. This chain links TRBV7-9 with TRBJ2-1, with TRBD2 matching 7 bases. The CDR3 runs to 15 residues. V dropped 2 bases and J dropped 7; count of bases not matched to a gene: 8. Germline loops: CDR1 SEHNR, CDR2 FQNEAQ (reference sequence). The full variable domain, rest sourced from reference TRBV7-9 and TRBJ2-1, is DTGVSQNPRHKITKRGQNVTFRCDPISEHNRLYWYRQTLGQGPEFLTYFQNEAQLEKSRLLSDRFSAERPKGSFSTLEIQRTEQGDSAMYLCASSLLGSGVNEQFFGPGTRLTVL.

The V gene is TRBV20-1, the J gene TRBJ1-1, with D possibly matching TRBD1 (5 bases). Deletions cut 6 bases from V and 4 bases from J, with 24 bases between. The V gene's germline CDR1 is DFQATT and CDR2 SNEGSKA (reference sequence). The CDR3 runs 16 residues. CDR3 DNA: TGCAGTGCCCCGGACGGCGGCCAGGGCTCCTCCACTGAAGCTTTCTTT. Its translation is CSAPDGGQGSSTEAFF.

This clonotype appeared many times. The rearrangement uses TRBV7-2 and TRBJ2-1; D unresolved. CDR1 is SGHTA, CDR2 FQGNSA, per germline. Trimming cost V 3 bases and J 0 bases, with 6 bases left between them. CDR3 size: 14 residues. CDR3 sequence reads: CASSFIFSYNEQFF. The CDR3 region has the DNA TGTGCCAGCAGCTTTATCTTCTCCTACAATGAGCAGTTCTTC.

This chain joins TRBV5-6 and TRBJ1-1; possibly TRBD1 for D (5 bases). There are 13 residues in the CDR3. V lost 4 bases and J lost 10, with 17 bases in between. Germline values: CDR1 SGHDT, CDR2 YYEEEE. CDR3 loop: CASSGNQVGGAFF. CDR3 nucleotides: TGTGCCAGCAGCGGTAATCAGGTTGGGGGAGCTTTCTTT.

This chain connects TRBV28 to TRBJ1-3; no firm D call. The CDR3 spans 13 residues. The V end was cut by 8 bases, the J end by 3 bases, with 11 bases between. Germline V gene sequence: CDR1 MDHEN, CDR2 SYDVKM. The CDR3 DNA follows: TGTGCCAGCTATCCGTTGAATGGAAACACCATATATTTT. This sequence encodes CASYPLNGNTIYF.

The chain uses TRBV5-1 and TRBJ2-5; 7 bases are a match to TRBD1. The CDR3 totals 13 residues. From germline, CDR1 is SGHRS and CDR2 YFSETQ. Trimming cost V 0 bases and J 8 bases; bases outside gene matches: 4. CDR3 in amino acids: CASSLGTGGTQYF. DNA for the CDR3: TGCGCCAGCAGCTTGGGGACAGGTGGTACCCAGTACTTC.

There are a few counts of this clonotype. CDR3 in amino acids: CASSPSVSGANVLTF. DNA for the CDR3: TGTGCCAGCAGTCCGAGCGTCTCTGGGGCCAACGTCCTGACTTTC. V and J are TRBV6-6 and TRBJ2-6, with D unclear. CDR1 MNHNY and CDR2 SVGAGI come from the germline V gene (reference sequence). V was clipped by 5 bases and J by 0 bases, with 8 bases between them. The CDR3 extends over 15 amino acids.

This clonotype was observed many times. The chain employs TRBV6-6 and TRBJ1-2, with a possible D match to TRBD1 (5 bases). Germline values: CDR1 MNHNY, CDR2 SVGAGI (reference sequence). Trimming removed 6 bases at V and 3 bases at J, with 8 bases between. CDR3 length: 12 amino acids. The CDR3 DNA sequence: TGTGCCAGCAGGACAGAAGACTATGGCTACACCTTC. Its protein product is CASRTEDYGYTF.

V is TRBV7-9 and J is TRBJ1-2; D is ambiguous. From germline, CDR1 is SEHNR and CDR2 FQNEAQ (reference sequence). Trimming left V 5 bases short and J 7 bases short, with 14 bases between. The CDR3 contains 13 residues. CDR3 amino acids: CASSPRSETGYTF. In DNA form, the CDR3 reads TGTGCCAGCAGCCCACGATCGGAAACTGGCTACACCTTC.

J is TRBJ1-6 and V is TRBV4-2; TRBD1 matches 9 bases. The V segment lost 4 bases and the J segment 9 bases; nucleotides outside the gene matches: 13. CDR1 LGHNA and CDR2 YNFKEQ come from the germline V gene. The CDR3 sequence is 17 residues long. This CDR3 is CASSRGMDRGESSPLHF. The CDR3 coding sequence is TGTGCCAGCAGCCGGGGTATGGACAGGGGAGAAAGTTCACCCCTCCACTTT.

This clonotype was seen more than once but under ten times. This chain connects TRBV29-1 to TRBJ1-2; D is ambiguous. Germline CDR1 SQVTM, CDR2 ANQGSEA. This CDR3 region has 14 residues. V gave up 4 bases and J gave up 4 bases, with 16 bases separating them. CDR3 sequence: CSVVAPSIGYGYTF. The DNA of the CDR3 is TGCAGCGTTGTGGCTCCCTCCATCGGCTATGGCTACACCTTC. Using reference TRBV29-1 and TRBJ1-2 for the parts outside the CDR3, the full variable domain is SAVISQKPSRDICQRGTSLTIQCQVDSQVTMMFWYRQQPGQSLTLIATANQGSEATYESGFVIDKFPISRPNLTFSTLTVSNMSPEDSSIYLCSVVAPSIGYGYTFGSGTRLTVV.

The chain employs TRBV29-1 and TRBJ1-2; a possible D gene is TRBD1 (5 bases). This CDR3 has 16 amino acids. The germline V and J ends were trimmed by 7 bases and 8 bases, with 29 bases remaining between them. The germline CDR1 and CDR2 sequences are SQVTM and ANQGSEA. The CDR3 coding sequence is TGCAGCGCCGTTTTAAGCGACGTGGGGGTGGAGGGAGGCTACACCTTC. Protein: CSAVLSDVGVEGGYTF.

This clonotype was seen a handful of times. The chain carries TRBV28 and TRBJ2-7; D call uncertain. There are 13 residues in the CDR3. The V end was cut by 8 bases, the J end by 0 bases, with 11 bases between. CDR1 MDHEN and CDR2 SYDVKM come from the germline V gene. CDR3 coding DNA: TGTGCCAGCCTAGACGGTAGCTCCTACGAGCAGTACTTC. Protein sequence: CASLDGSSYEQYF.